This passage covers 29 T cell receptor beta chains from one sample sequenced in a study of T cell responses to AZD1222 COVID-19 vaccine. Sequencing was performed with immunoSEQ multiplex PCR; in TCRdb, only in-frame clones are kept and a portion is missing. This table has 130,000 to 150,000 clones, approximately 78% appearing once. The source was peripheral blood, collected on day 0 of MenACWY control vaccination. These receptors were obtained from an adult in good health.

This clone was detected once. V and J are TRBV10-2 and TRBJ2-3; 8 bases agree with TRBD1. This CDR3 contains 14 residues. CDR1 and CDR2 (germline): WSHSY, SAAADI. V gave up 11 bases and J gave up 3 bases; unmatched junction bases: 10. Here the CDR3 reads CAVGQGQKTDTQYF. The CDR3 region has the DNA TGCGCCGTTGGACAGGGTCAAAAAACAGATACGCAGTATTTT.

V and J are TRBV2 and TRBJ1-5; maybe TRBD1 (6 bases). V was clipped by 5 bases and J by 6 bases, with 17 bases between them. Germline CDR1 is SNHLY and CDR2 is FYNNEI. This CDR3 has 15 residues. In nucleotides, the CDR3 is TGTGCCAGCAGTTTGGCCGGGACAATATTTCAGCCCCAGCATTTT. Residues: CASSLAGTIFQPQHF. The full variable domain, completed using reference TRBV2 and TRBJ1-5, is EPEVTQTPSHQVTQMGQEVILRCVPISNHLYFYWYRQILGQKVEFLVSFYNNEISEKSEIFDDQFSVERPDGSNFTLKIRSTKLEDSAMYFCASSLAGTIFQPQHFGDGTRLSIL.

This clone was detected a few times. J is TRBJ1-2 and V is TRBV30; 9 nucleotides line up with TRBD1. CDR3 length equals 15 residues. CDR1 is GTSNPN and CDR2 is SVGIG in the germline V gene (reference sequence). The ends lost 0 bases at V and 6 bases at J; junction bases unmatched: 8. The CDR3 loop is CAWSVQGTGIDGYTF. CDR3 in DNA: TGTGCCTGGAGTGTACAAGGGACAGGGATCGATGGCTACACCTTC.

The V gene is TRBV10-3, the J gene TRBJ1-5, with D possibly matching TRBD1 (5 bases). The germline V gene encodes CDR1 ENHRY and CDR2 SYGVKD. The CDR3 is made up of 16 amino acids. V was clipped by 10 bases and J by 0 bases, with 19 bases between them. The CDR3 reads CATMDTPIGSNQPQHF. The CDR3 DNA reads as TGTGCCACTATGGACACCCCTATAGGTAGCAATCAGCCCCAGCATTTT.

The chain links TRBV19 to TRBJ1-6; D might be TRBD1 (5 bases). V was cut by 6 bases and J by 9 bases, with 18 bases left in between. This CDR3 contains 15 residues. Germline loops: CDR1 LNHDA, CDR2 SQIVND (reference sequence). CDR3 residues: CASSLVDGAGSPLHF. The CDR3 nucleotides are TGTGCCAGTAGCCTCGTGGACGGGGCCGGTTCACCCCTCCACTTT. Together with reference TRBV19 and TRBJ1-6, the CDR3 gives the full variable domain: DGGITQSPKYLFRKEGQNVTLSCEQNLNHDAMYWYRQDPGQGLRLIYYSQIVNDFQKGDIAEGYSVSREKKESFPLTVTSAQKNPTAFYLCASSLVDGAGSPLHFGNGTRLTVT.

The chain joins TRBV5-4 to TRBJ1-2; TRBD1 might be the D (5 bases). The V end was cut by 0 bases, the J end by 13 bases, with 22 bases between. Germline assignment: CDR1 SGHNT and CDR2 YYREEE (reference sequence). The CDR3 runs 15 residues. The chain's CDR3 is CASSLGGGTEYGRTF. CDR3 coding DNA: TGTGCCAGCAGCTTGGGGGGCGGGACTGAGTATGGCCGCACCTTC. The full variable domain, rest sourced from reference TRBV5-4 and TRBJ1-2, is ETGVTQSPTHLIKTRGQQVTLRCSSQSGHNTVSWYQQALGQGPQFIFQYYREEENGRGNFPPRFSGLQFPNYSSELNVNALELDDSALYLCASSLGGGTEYGRTFGSGTRLTVV.

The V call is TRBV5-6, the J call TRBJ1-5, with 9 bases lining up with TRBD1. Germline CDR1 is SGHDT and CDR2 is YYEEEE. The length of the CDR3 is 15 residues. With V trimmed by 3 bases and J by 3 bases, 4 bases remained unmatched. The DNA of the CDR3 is TGTGCCAGCAGCTCCGGGACAGGGTACAATCAGCCCCAGCATTTT. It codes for CASSSGTGYNQPQHF.

CDR3: CASGAPMNTEAFF. DNA for the CDR3: TGTGCCTCGGGGGCTCCCATGAACACTGAAGCTTTCTTT. J is TRBJ1-1 and V is TRBV28; D is possibly TRBD1 (6 bases). The CDR3 length is 13 residues. Germline-derived CDR1 and CDR2 are MDHEN and SYDVKM. V gave up 11 bases and J gave up 0 bases, with 13 bases separating them.

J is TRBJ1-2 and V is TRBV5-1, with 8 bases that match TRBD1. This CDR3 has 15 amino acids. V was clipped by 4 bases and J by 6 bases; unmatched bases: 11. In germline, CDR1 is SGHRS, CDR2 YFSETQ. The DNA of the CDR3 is TGCGCCAGCAGCCTTGCGACAGGGGCGTTGAATGGCTACACCTTC. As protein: CASSLATGALNGYTF.

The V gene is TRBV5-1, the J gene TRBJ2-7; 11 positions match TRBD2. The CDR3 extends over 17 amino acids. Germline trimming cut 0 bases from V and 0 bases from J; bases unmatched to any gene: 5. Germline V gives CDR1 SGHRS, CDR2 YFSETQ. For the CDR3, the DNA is TGCGCCAGCAGCTTGGGGACTAGCGGGCCGCCCTCCTACGAGCAGTACTTC. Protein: CASSLGTSGPPSYEQYF.

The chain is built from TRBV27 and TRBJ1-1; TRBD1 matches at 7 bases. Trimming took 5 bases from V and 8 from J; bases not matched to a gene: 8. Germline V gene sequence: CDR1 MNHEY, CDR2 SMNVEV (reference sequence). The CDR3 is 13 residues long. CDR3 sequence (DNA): TGTGCCAGCAGTCCCAGTCCGACAGGGGAAGCTTTCTTT. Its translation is CASSPSPTGEAFF.

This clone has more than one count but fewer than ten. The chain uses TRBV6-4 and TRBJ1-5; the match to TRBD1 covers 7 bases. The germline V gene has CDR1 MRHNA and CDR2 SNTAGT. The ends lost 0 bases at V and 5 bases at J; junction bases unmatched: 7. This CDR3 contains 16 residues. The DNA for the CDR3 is TGTGCCAGCAGTGACTCGGCAGGGGGTGGGCATCAGCCCCAGCATTTT. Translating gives CASSDSAGGGHQPQHF.

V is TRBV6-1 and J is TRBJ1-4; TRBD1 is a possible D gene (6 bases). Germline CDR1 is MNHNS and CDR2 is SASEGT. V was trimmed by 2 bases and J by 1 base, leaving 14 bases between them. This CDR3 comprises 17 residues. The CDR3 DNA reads TGTGCCAGCAGTGAACGCAGGGGCGAGGGAACTAATGAAAAACTGTTTTTT. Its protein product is CASSERRGEGTNEKLFF.

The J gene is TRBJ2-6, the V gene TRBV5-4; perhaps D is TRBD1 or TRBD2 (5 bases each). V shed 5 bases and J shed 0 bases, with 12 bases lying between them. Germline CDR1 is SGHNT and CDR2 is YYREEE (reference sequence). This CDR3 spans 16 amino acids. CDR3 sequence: CASSPGTHSGANVLTF. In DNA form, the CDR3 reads TGTGCCAGCAGTCCAGGGACCCACTCTGGGGCCAACGTCCTGACTTTC.

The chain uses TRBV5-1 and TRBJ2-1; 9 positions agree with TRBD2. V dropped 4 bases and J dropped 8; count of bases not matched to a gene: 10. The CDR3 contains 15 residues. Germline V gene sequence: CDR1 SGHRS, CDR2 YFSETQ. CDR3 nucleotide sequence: TGCGCCAGCAGCGAATTAGCGGGGGTGTTGTATGAGCAGTTCTTC. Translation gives CASSELAGVLYEQFF.

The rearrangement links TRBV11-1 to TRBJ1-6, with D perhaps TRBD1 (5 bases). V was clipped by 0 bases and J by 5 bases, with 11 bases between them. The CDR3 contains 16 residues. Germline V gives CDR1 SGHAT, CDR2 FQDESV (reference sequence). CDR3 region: CASSLAGTYDNSPLHF. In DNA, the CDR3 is TGTGCCAGCAGCTTAGCGGGGACCTACGATAATTCACCCCTCCACTTT.

The CDR3 sequence: CASSPNRGNYGYTF. CDR3 sequence (DNA): TGTGCCAGCAGCCCAAACAGGGGGAACTATGGCTACACCTTC. The V and J genes are TRBV7-8 and TRBJ1-2; 8 positions match TRBD1. V shed 5 bases, J shed 2 bases, and the junction held 4 bases outside the gene matches. Germline CDR1 is SGHVS and CDR2 is FQNEAQ. CDR3 length equals 14 residues.

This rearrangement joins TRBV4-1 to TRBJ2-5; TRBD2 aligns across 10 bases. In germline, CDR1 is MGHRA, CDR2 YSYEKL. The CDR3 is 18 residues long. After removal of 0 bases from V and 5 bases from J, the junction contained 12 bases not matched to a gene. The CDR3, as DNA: TGCGCCAGCAGCCAAGAGGGCTTAGCGGGGGGTTTGAGGGAGACCCAGTACTTC. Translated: CASSQEGLAGGLRETQYF.

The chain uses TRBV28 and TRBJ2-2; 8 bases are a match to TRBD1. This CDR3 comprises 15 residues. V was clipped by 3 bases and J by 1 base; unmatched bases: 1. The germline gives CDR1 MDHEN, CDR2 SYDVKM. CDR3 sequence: CASSLGTGNTGELFF. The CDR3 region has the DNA TGTGCCAGCAGTTTGGGGACAGGGAACACCGGGGAGCTGTTTTTT.

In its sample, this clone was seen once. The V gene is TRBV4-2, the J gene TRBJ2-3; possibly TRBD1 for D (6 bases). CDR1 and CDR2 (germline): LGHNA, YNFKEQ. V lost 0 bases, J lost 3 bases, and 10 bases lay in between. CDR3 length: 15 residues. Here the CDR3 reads CASSQDRRGTDTQYF. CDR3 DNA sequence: TGTGCCAGCAGCCAAGATAGAAGGGGGACAGATACGCAGTATTTT.

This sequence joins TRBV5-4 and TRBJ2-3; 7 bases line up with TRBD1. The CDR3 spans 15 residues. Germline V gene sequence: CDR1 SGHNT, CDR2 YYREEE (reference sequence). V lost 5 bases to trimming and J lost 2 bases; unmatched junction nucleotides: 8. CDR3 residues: CASSLDRYYTDTQYF. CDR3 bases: TGTGCCAGCAGTCTGGACAGGTATTACACAGATACGCAGTATTTT.

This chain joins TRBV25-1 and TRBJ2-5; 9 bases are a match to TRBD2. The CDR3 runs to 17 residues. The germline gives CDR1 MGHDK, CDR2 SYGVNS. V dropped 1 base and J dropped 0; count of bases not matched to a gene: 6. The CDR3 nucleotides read TGTGCCAGCAGTGAATGGATAGCGGGGGCCTACCAAGAGACCCAGTACTTC. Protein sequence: CASSEWIAGAYQETQYF.

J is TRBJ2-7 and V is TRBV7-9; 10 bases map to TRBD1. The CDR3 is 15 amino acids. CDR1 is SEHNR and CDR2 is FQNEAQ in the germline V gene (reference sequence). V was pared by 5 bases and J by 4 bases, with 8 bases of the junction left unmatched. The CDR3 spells CASSPRTGGRYEQYF. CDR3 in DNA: TGTGCCAGCAGCCCTCGGACAGGGGGAAGGTACGAGCAGTACTTC.

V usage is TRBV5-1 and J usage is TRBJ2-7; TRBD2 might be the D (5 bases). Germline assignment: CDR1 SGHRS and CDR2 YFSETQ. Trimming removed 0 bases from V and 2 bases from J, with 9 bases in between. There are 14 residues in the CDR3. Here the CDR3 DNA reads TGCGCCAGCAGCTTGGGCCCGGGGACCTACGAGCAGTACTTC. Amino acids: CASSLGPGTYEQYF. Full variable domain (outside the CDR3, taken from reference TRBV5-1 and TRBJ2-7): KAGVTQTPRYLIKTRGQQVTLSCSPISGHRSVSWYQQTPGQGLQFLFEYFSETQRNKGNFPGRFSGRQFSNSRSEMNVSTLELGDSALYLCASSLGPGTYEQYFGPGTRLTVT.

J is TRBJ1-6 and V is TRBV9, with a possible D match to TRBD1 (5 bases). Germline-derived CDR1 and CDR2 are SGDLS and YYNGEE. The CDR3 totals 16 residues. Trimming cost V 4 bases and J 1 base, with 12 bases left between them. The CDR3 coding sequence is TGTGCCAGCAGCCCCCACGGGGGGTCCTATAATTCACCCCTCCACTTT. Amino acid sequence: CASSPHGGSYNSPLHF. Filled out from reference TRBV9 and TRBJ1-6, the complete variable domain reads DSGVTQTPKHLITATGQRVTLRCSPRSGDLSVYWYQQSLDQGLQFLIQYYNGEERAKGNILERFSAQQFPDLHSELNLSSLELGDSALYFCASSPHGGSYNSPLHFGNGTRLTVT.

CDR3 nucleotides: TGTGCCAGCAGTTTAGGGACAGCGGTGAGAGGCTACACCTTC. Translated, it gives CASSLGTAVRGYTF. The chain has TRBV28 and TRBJ1-2, with 7 nucleotides matching TRBD1. There are 14 residues in the CDR3. V trimming: 2 bases; J trimming: 8 bases; junction bases outside the gene matches: 8. Germline CDR1 and CDR2: MDHEN and SYDVKM.

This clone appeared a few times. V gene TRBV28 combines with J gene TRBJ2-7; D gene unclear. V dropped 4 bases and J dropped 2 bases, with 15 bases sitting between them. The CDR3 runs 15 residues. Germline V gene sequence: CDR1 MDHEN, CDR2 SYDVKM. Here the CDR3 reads CASSSRGWPPYEQYF. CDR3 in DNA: TGTGCCAGCAGTTCCCGTGGCTGGCCCCCCTACGAGCAGTACTTC.

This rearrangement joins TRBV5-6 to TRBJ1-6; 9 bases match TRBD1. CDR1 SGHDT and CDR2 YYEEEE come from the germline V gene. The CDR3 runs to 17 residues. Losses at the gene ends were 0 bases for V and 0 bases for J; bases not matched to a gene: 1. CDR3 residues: CASSLATGGSYNSPLHF. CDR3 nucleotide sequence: TGTGCCAGCAGCTTGGCGACAGGGGGCTCCTATAATTCACCCCTCCACTTT.

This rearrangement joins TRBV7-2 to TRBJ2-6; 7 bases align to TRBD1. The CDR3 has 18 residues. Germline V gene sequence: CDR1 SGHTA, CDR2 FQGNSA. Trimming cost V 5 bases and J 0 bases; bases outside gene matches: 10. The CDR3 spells CASSTRDSPYSGANVLTF. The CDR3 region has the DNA TGTGCCAGCAGCACCCGGGACAGTCCTTACTCTGGGGCCAACGTCCTGACTTTC. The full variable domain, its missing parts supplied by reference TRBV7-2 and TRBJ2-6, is GAGVSQSPSNKVTEKGKDVELRCDPISGHTALYWYRQSLGQGLEFLIYFQGNSAPDKSGLPSDRFSAERTGGSVSTLTIQRTQQEDSAVYLCASSTRDSPYSGANVLTFGAGSRLTVL.